This T cell receptor (beta chain) originates from a study of blood T cell repertoires in COVID-19. Study-level information: Collection of acute and convalescent COVID-19 samples took place in the United States, Italy and Spain. Nucleic acid was either cDNA or gDNA, and it came from T cells, B-cell-depleted T cells, or PBMCs.

V was clipped by 5 bases and J by 4 bases; unmatched bases: 10. This CDR3 comprises 16 residues. Germline assignment: CDR1 PRHDT and CDR2 FYEKMQ (reference sequence). As handled by the study authors: Estimates of nucleated cell counts were drawn from the amplification of reference gene primers. The table came from immunoSEQ multiplex PCR; TCRdb's copy has only in-frame clones and leaves some out. V, J and clone size reflect that table, while D and trimming were determined from the DNA. The sample carries a few hundred thousand clones, 88% recorded once. The TCR was taken from a human donor in a cohort sampled during active COVID-19. The chain combines TRBV13 with TRBJ2-7; 11 bases match TRBD1. The source material was peripheral blood. The CDR3 region is CASSLIRDRGMYEQYF. In nucleotides, the CDR3 is TGTGCCAGCAGCCTCATCCGGGACAGGGGGATGTACGAGCAGTACTTC.